This TCR beta chain was sequenced in a study of human T cells and chemical hapten exposure. Unseparated into fractions, whole blood served as the source from which total RNA was extracted. TCRdb re-derived calls from the 5' RACE reads in MiXCR, one entry per CDR3 protein. The table lists 110,000 to 150,000 distinct CDR3 sequences, about 4% of them singletons, with around 1.4% in the top ten. There are many counts of this clonotype. Between the trimmed V and J ends, which lost 2 bases and 5 bases, there was a span of 19 bases. This CDR3 is 17 amino acids long. The chain has TRBV12-3 or TRBV12-4 and TRBJ1-5; tentative D call: TRBD1 (6 bases). The clonotype was recovered from a female donor in good health. CDR3 region: CASSLRLSDRGDQPQHF. CDR3 bases: TGTGCCAGCAGTTTAAGATTGTCGGACAGAGGGGATCAGCCCCAGCATTTT.